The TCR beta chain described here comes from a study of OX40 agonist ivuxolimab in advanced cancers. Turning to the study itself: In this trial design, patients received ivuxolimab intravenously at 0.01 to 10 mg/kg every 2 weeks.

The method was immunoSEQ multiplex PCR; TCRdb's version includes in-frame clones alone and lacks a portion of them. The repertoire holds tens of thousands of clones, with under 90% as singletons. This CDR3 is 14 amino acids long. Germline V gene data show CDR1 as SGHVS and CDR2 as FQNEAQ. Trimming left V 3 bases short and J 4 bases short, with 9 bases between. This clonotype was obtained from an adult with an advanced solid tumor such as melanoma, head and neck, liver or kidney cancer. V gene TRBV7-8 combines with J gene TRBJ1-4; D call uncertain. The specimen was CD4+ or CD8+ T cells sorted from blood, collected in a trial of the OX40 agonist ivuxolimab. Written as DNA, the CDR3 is TGTGCCAGCAGCTTCGAGGGTTTTAATGAAAAACTGTTTTTT. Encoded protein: CASSFEGFNEKLFF.